The rows below give T cell receptor beta chains drawn from one sample of a study of OX40 agonist ivuxolimab in advanced cancers. Using immunoSEQ multiplex PCR, the repertoire was profiled, and TCRdb retains in-frame clones only, with some absent. The data contain about 41,000 clones, 89% of them singletons. Sequencing used CD4+ or CD8+ T cells sorted from blood, obtained in a trial of the OX40 agonist ivuxolimab. All receptors derive from an adult with an advanced solid tumor such as melanoma, head and neck, liver or kidney cancer. Each CDR3 is given with its conserved first and last residue. Each record gives: D gene, V gene, J gene, clone size, CDR3 length, CDR3 protein, CDR3 DNA. The D gene is left open where the match is weak. Expanded clones are given a class, and other clones once, few, many or no size at all.

D: -
V: TRBV2
J: TRBJ1-1
size: -
length: 14
CDR3: CASRRGGMNTEAFF
DNA: TGTGCCAGTCGGAGGGGGGGTATGAACACTGAAGCTTTCTTT

D: -
V: TRBV7-9
J: TRBJ1-3
size: -
length: 14
CDR3: CASSLGNSGNTIYF
DNA: TGTGCCAGCAGCTTAGGAAACTCTGGAAACACCATATATTTT

D: -
V: TRBV4-2
J: TRBJ2-3
size: -
length: 15
CDR3: CASSQGRGGTDTQYF
DNA: TGTGCCAGCAGCCAAGGTAGGGGGGGAACAGATACGCAGTATTTT

D: TRBD1
V: TRBV2
J: TRBJ2-1
size: -
length: 17
CDR3: CASSGRTGIASYNEQFF
DNA: TGTGCCAGCAGTGGCAGGACAGGTATTGCCTCCTACAATGAGCAGTTCTTC

D: TRBD2
V: TRBV10-3
J: TRBJ2-3
size: -
length: 14
CDR3: CAISDDGGLDTQYF
DNA: TGTGCCATCAGTGATGACGGGGGGTTAGATACGCAGTATTTT

D: -
V: TRBV5-1
J: TRBJ2-7
size: few
length: 13
CDR3: CASSLGPAYEQYF
DNA: TGCGCCAGCAGCTTGGGGCCAGCCTACGAGCAGTACTTC

D: -
V: TRBV30
J: TRBJ2-2
size: -
length: 13
CDR3: CASSRGNTGELFF
DNA: TGTGCCTCCAGCAGGGGCAACACCGGGGAGCTGTTTTTT

D: -
V: TRBV9
J: TRBJ2-3
size: once
length: 14
CDR3: CASSLGTGRDTQYF
DNA: TGTGCCAGCAGCCTCGGGACGGGTAGGGATACGCAGTATTTT

D: -
V: TRBV7-9
J: TRBJ2-1
size: -
length: 16
CDR3: CASSLNKGIPYNEQFF
DNA: TGTGCCAGCAGCTTAAATAAGGGGATCCCCTACAATGAGCAGTTCTTC

D: TRBD1
V: TRBV29-1
J: TRBJ2-7
size: -
length: 12
CDR3: CSVWTGYYEQYF
DNA: TGCAGCGTGTGGACAGGGTACTACGAGCAGTACTTC